This entry features one TCR beta chain sequence. Its matching antigen is unknown. This sample's treatment: 15 to 20 received Ad26.COV2.S at low or high dose, single or two shots; several received placebo; per-sample allocation not given. Collection of the samples took place on day 63 after the first injection of vaccine or placebo. Recruitment in Boston yielded a donor of adult age, 18-55 years. These data come from a study of Ad26.COV2.S vaccination and SARS-CoV-2 variants. Study background: Intramuscularly, Ad26.COV2.S was given either once or twice, 56 days apart.

Generated by immunoSEQ multiplex PCR, the TCRdb table keeps only in-frame clones and is missing some. Altogether about 390,000 clones are present, around 85% being singletons, with the ten largest covering 3% to 3.5%. The CDR3 runs 15 residues. The germline V gene has CDR1 SGHNT and CDR2 YYREEE (reference sequence). The trim removed 4 bases at V and 4 bases at J, leaving 10 bases unmatched. Study-level results: People given the vaccine had a wider spike-specific TCR breadth than placebo recipients did. The TCR breadth and depth analyses may have understated or missed part of the total T cell responses.

The rearrangement uses TRBV5-4 and TRBJ1-2, with 7 bases lining up with TRBD1. This TCR derives from a person between 18 and 65 years old who received the Ad26.COV2.S COVID-19 vaccine or a placebo. Specimen: peripheral blood, collected in a trial of Ad26.COV2.S vaccine versus placebo. Written as DNA, the CDR3 is TGTGCCAGCAGCCCCACAGGGACAGCCCCCTATGGCTACACCTTC. Translated, it gives CASSPTGTAPYGYTF.